These T cell receptor beta chains were read from a single sample in a study of spatial heterogeneity in lung cancer. TCRdb re-derived calls from the 5' RACE reads in MiXCR, one entry per CDR3 protein. The sample has around 110,000 distinct CDR3 sequences, 9.5% to 15% seen once. The sequencing here drew on PBMCs, taken at follow-up. The receptors stem from a male donor with early-stage non-small cell lung cancer. The CDR3 runs from the conserved cysteine through the conserved F or W. D genes are given only for firm matches. Only some rows state a clone size, as once, few, many or a class for expanded clones.

v_call,j_call,clone_size,d_call,cdr3_aa,cdr3_nt
TRBV7-9,TRBJ1-1,.,.,CASSLRGVGTEAFF,TGTGCCAGCAGCTTACGGGGGGTCGGCACTGAAGCTTTCTTT
TRBV4-2,TRBJ2-3,many,.,CASSQDAGVPDTQYF,TGTGCCAGCAGCCAAGACGCGGGCGTGCCAGATACGCAGTATTTT
TRBV7-8,TRBJ1-5,many,.,CASSYREGHQPQHF,TGTGCCAGCAGCTACAGGGAAGGACATCAGCCCCAGCATTTT
TRBV10-3,TRBJ2-7,many,.,CAISDGHEQYF,TGTGCCATCAGTGACGGGCACGAGCAGTACTTC
TRBV5-1,TRBJ2-5,.,TRBD2,CASSWARGEETQYF,TGCGCCAGCAGCTGGGCGCGGGGGGAGGAGACCCAGTACTTC
TRBV29-1,TRBJ2-1,many,.,CSVPEGTDYNEQFF,TGCAGCGTGCCCGAGGGGACCGATTACAATGAGCAGTTCTTC
TRBV29-1,TRBJ2-7,few,TRBD1,CSVLQGNEQYF,TGCAGCGTTTTACAGGGGAACGAGCAGTACTTC
TRBV28,TRBJ1-2,few,.,CASSLTVRSYGYTF,TGTGCCAGCAGTTTAACCGTTAGATCCTATGGCTACACCTTC
TRBV7-9,TRBJ2-1,few,TRBD2,CASSSRPGLAAYNEQFF,TGTGCCAGCAGTTCACGACCGGGACTAGCGGCCTACAATGAGCAGTTCTTC
TRBV3-1,TRBJ2-7,.,TRBD2,CASSPRRGGSYEQYF,TGTGCCAGCAGCCCTCGGCGGGGGGGTTCCTACGAGCAGTACTTC
TRBV7-6,TRBJ2-3,.,.,CASSLAGGREDTQYF,TGTGCCAGCAGCTTAGCGGGGGGGCGTGAAGATACGCAGTATTTT
TRBV20-1,TRBJ2-7,.,.,CSARVDVTTYEQYF,TGCAGTGCTAGAGTTGACGTAACGACCTACGAGCAGTACTTC
TRBV20-1,TRBJ1-5,few,.,CSASGGYGNQPQHF,TGCAGTGCTAGTGGCGGGTATGGCAATCAGCCCCAGCATTTT
TRBV29-1,TRBJ2-5,many,.,CSVDWLRAGETQYF,TGCAGCGTTGATTGGTTAAGGGCTGGGGAGACCCAGTACTTC
TRBV7-9,TRBJ1-1,many,TRBD1,CASSLGQGSTEAFF,TGTGCCAGCAGCTTGGGACAGGGGAGCACTGAAGCTTTCTTT
TRBV29-1,TRBJ1-4,many,.,CSAGQSPGEKLFF,TGCAGCGCTGGACAGTCTCCTGGCGAAAAACTGTTTTTT
TRBV5-1,TRBJ1-5,many,.,CASSLGQSNQPQHF,TGCGCCAGCAGCTTGGGACAGAGCAATCAGCCCCAGCATTTT
TRBV6-5,TRBJ2-5,.,TRBD2,CASSYSILAGARGETQYF,TGTGCCAGCAGTTACTCGATTCTAGCGGGGGCCCGCGGTGAGACCCAGTACTTC
TRBV19,TRBJ2-1,.,TRBD1,CASSLRDREPYNEQFF,TGTGCCAGTAGTTTAAGGGACAGGGAACCCTACAATGAGCAGTTCTTC
TRBV5-1,TRBJ1-4,.,.,CASSREPVEKLFF,TGCGCCAGCAGCCGAGAGCCGGTTGAAAAACTGTTTTTT
TRBV6-5,TRBJ2-7,few,.,CASSTSIEQYF,.
TRBV10-3,TRBJ2-7,.,.,CAIRQAYEQYF,TGTGCCATCAGACAGGCTTACGAGCAGTACTTC
TRBV6-5,TRBJ2-7,many,TRBD1,CASSYSIRQGTYEQYF,TGTGCCAGCAGTTACTCGATTAGACAGGGCACCTACGAGCAGTACTTC
TRBV7-2,TRBJ2-4,many,.,CASSTRDGAKNIQYF,TGTGCCAGCAGCACCCGAGACGGCGCCAAAAACATTCAGTACTTC
TRBV6-2/TRBV6-3,TRBJ2-7,.,.,CASSFRAVLYEQYF,TGTGCCAGCAGTTTCAGAGCGGTATTATACGAGCAGTACTTC
TRBV5-1,TRBJ1-1,many,TRBD1,CASSFEGANTEAFF,TGCGCCAGCAGCTTTGAGGGGGCGAACACTGAAGCTTTCTTT
TRBV7-9,TRBJ2-5,.,.,CASSSIRETQYF,TGTGCCAGCAGTTCCATCAGGGAGACCCAGTACTTC
TRBV10-2,TRBJ2-7,few,.,CASSDIFSYEQYF,TGCGCCAGCAGTGACATTTTTTCCTACGAGCAGTACTTC
TRBV4-3,TRBJ1-2,many,.,CASSQDGYGYTF,TGCGCCAGCAGCCAAGACGGGTATGGCTACACCTTC
TRBV7-2,TRBJ2-3,few,TRBD2,CASSLGGGAYDTQYF,TGTGCCAGCAGCTTAGGCGGGGGGGCCTACGATACGCAGTATTTT
TRBV25-1,TRBJ2-3,few,.,CASSDSAADTQYF,TGTGCCAGCAGTGACTCGGCCGCAGATACGCAGTATTTT
TRBV19,TRBJ2-1,few,TRBD2,CASSSPHGLAGNNEQFF,TGTGCCAGTAGTTCGCCCCACGGACTAGCGGGAAACAATGAGCAGTTCTTC
TRBV25-1,TRBJ2-5,once,.,CASSDRGFWETQYF,TGTGCCAGCAGTGACAGGGGATTTTGGGAGACCCAGTACTTC
TRBV19,TRBJ1-5,many,.,CASSIKINQPQHF,TGTGCCAGTAGTATAAAGATCAATCAGCCCCAGCATTTT
TRBV6-5,TRBJ1-4,few,.,CASSSGRGTNEKLFF,TGTGCCAGCAGCTCAGGGAGAGGAACTAATGAAAAACTGTTTTTT
TRBV6-5,TRBJ2-6,many,.,CASRSGRSSGANVLTF,TGTGCCAGCAGGTCAGGTCGCAGCTCTGGGGCCAACGTCCTGACTTTC
TRBV11-1,TRBJ2-5,many,TRBD1,CASSRDRVETQYF,TGTGCCAGCAGCCGGGACAGGGTAGAGACCCAGTACTTC
TRBV10-2,TRBJ2-5,.,.,CASSPPPGTRIKETQYF,TGCGCCAGCAGCCCACCTCCCGGGACAAGGATAAAAGAGACCCAGTACTTC
TRBV4-1,TRBJ2-5,.,.,CASSQGSQETQYF,TGCGCCAGCAGCCAGGGCAGCCAAGAGACCCAGTACTTC
TRBV3-1,TRBJ1-1,.,.,CASSQNLGGTEAFF,TGTGCCAGCAGCCAAAATCTGGGAGGCACTGAAGCTTTCTTT
TRBV2,TRBJ2-6,once,.,CASTQTGANVLTF,TGTGCCAGCACCCAGACTGGGGCCAACGTCCTGACTTTC
TRBV28,TRBJ2-7,few,TRBD1,CASSWTGRFYEQYF,TGTGCCAGCAGTTGGACAGGGCGGTTTTACGAGCAGTACTTC
TRBV11-2,TRBJ1-2,many,TRBD1,CASSLRTGGYTF,TGTGCCAGCAGCTTACGGACAGGGGGCTACACCTTC
TRBV30,TRBJ1-4,many,TRBD1,CASTGTGGGSNEKLFF,TGTGCCAGCACCGGGACAGGGGGCGGATCTAATGAAAAACTGTTTTTT
TRBV7-3,TRBJ2-5,few,.,CASSSNSAGETQYF,TGTGCCAGCAGCTCTAACAGTGCTGGGGAGACCCAGTACTTC
TRBV11-2,TRBJ2-1,few,.,CASSSRPQGDQFF,TGTGCCAGCAGCTCCCGGCCACAGGGAGACCAGTTCTTC
TRBV10-3,TRBJ2-7,many,.,CAISEGGQGGLKDEQYF,TGTGCCATCAGTGAGGGAGGGCAGGGGGGTCTTAAGGACGAGCAGTACTTC